This T cell receptor (beta chain) comes out of a study of cytomegalovirus exposure and HLA in healthy donors. Study at large: A preliminary data release comprised 80 million to 95 million unique TCRs obtained from HLA-typed donors. Of several hundred genotyped donors, around 86% grouped in the Caucasian-associated ancestry cluster. Broader study findings: TCR beta V segments were, for the most part, productive about 90% or about 30% of the time in an earlier analysis. In a later analysis, V- and J-gene trimming of beta chains associated with a DCLRE1C missense variant, replicated independently.

Vbeta (60) and Jbeta (13) primers were used in the PCR. Clones were sequenced by immunoSEQ multiplex PCR, and TCRdb holds only the in-frame ones, with some missing. The sample contains 90,000 to 120,000 clones, 70% to 85% of which appear only once. About this clone itself: Antigen unknown.

Deletions cut 4 bases from V and 5 bases from J, with 20 bases between. CDR3 length: 17 residues. Germline CDR1 SGHTA, CDR2 FQGNSA. The rearrangement uses TRBV7-2 and TRBJ2-2; D may be TRBD2 (5 bases). The clonotype comes from a woman aged 18 to 35 in good health and CMV-seronegative. The specimen was PBMCs. CDR3 loop: CASSSWKVLGVTGELFF. The DNA for the CDR3 is TGTGCCAGCAGCTCCTGGAAAGTCCTCGGGGTGACCGGGGAGCTGTTTTTT.